This is a list of T cell receptor beta chains from one sample in a study of T cell responses to AZD1222 COVID-19 vaccine. Repertoires were generated with immunoSEQ multiplex PCR, while TCRdb's copy carries only in-frame clones and drops some. The sample lists over 150,000 clones; roughly 90% were seen once. The sample was peripheral blood, taken on day 0 of AZD1222 vaccination. All receptors come from an adult in good health. Each CDR3 is given with its conserved first and last residue. The D gene is left open where the match is weak. Clone size is not always given. Where it is, it says once, few, many or a class for expanded clones.

v_gene	d_gene	j_gene	abundance	CDR3aa	CDR3nt
TRBV19	TRBD1	TRBJ2-5	-	CASSIAWTGSETQYF	TGTGCCAGTAGTATAGCCTGGACAGGATCGGAGACCCAGTACTTC
TRBV6-1	-	TRBJ2-4	-	CASSETGELDIQYF	TGTGCCAGCAGTGAGACAGGAGAATTGGACATTCAGTACTTC
TRBV15	-	TRBJ2-2	-	CATSWVANTGELFF	TGTGCCACCAGCTGGGTTGCGAACACCGGGGAGCTGTTTTTT
TRBV7-2	-	TRBJ2-7	few	CASSLDGSRDEQYF	TGTGCCAGCAGCTTAGACGGGAGTAGGGACGAGCAGTACTTC
TRBV27	TRBD2	TRBJ2-1	-	CASSPMLAGTNEQFF	TGTGCCAGCAGTCCAATGTTAGCGGGAACCAATGAGCAGTTCTTC
TRBV6-2/TRBV6-3	-	TRBJ1-5	-	CASSDLEVISNQPQHF	TGTGCCAGCAGTGACTTGGAGGTTATAAGCAATCAGCCCCAGCATTTT
TRBV5-6	-	TRBJ1-5	-	CASSLGLRRAGNQPQHF	TGTGCCAGCAGCTTGGGACTGAGGAGGGCCGGCAATCAGCCCCAGCATTTT
TRBV15	-	TRBJ2-1	once	CATSPGESYNEQFF	TGTGCCACCAGCCCAGGGGAATCCTACAATGAGCAGTTCTTC
TRBV5-5	-	TRBJ1-2	-	CASSPGDNAYTF	TGTGCCAGCAGCCCTGGGGACAATGCCTACACCTTC
TRBV25-1	TRBD2	TRBJ2-1	-	CASSPSGARSEQFF	TGTGCCAGCAGTCCTAGCGGGGCACGGAGTGAGCAGTTCTTC
TRBV18	-	TRBJ2-1	-	CASSPPGPINEQFF	TGTGCCAGCTCACCACCCGGCCCGATAAATGAGCAGTTCTTC
TRBV27	TRBD2	TRBJ2-1	-	CASSSSGIYNEQFF	TGTGCCAGCAGTTCTAGCGGGATTTATAATGAGCAGTTCTTC
TRBV3-1/TRBV3-2	-	TRBJ1-3	once	CASSQAVGTIYF	TGTGCCAGCAGCCAAGCAGTCGGCACCATATATTTT
TRBV10-2	-	TRBJ2-7	-	CASRQTSGVSYEQYF	TGCGCCAGCAGGCAGACGTCAGGAGTATCCTACGAGCAGTACTTC
TRBV5-1	-	TRBJ1-5	-	CASSLQGRSNQPQHF	TGCGCCAGCAGCCTTCAGGGGCGTAGCAATCAGCCCCAGCATTTT
TRBV6-5	-	TRBJ1-6	-	CASSYSGRVTSPLHF	TGTGCCAGCAGTTACTCTGGCAGGGTAACTTCACCCCTCCACTTT
TRBV30	-	TRBJ1-3	-	CAWSRPGGRRNTIYF	TGTGCCTGGAGCCGCCCCGGGGGTCGTCGAAACACCATATATTTT
TRBV25-1	TRBD2	TRBJ2-5	-	CASSLGFGDYSSETQYF	TGTGCCAGCAGTTTGGGTTTTGGGGACTATAGTTCGGAGACCCAGTACTTC
TRBV9	-	TRBJ1-1	-	CASKQGNTEAFF	TGTGCCAGTAAGCAGGGGAACACTGAAGCTTTCTTT
TRBV6-5	-	TRBJ2-1	-	CASSSRNNEQFF	TGTGCCAGCAGTTCTAGGAACAATGAGCAGTTCTTC
TRBV10-3	-	TRBJ1-3	-	CAIRADSSGNTIYF	TGTGCCATCAGGGCCGACAGCTCTGGAAACACCATATATTTT
TRBV7-9	-	TRBJ1-1	few	CASSLVGVNTEAFF	TGTGCCAGCAGCTTAGTTGGCGTGAACACTGAAGCTTTCTTT
TRBV18	-	TRBJ1-5	-	CASSPQRDSNQPQHF	TGTGCCAGCTCACCGCAGAGGGATAGCAATCAGCCCCAGCATTTT
TRBV27	TRBD1	TRBJ1-1	-	CASSSDPGTGTTGTFF	TGTGCCAGCAGTTCCGATCCCGGGACAGGGACCACCGGTACTTTCTTT
TRBV4-2	TRBD2	TRBJ2-2	-	CASSLGPGLVNTGELFF	TGTGCCAGCAGCCTGGGCCCGGGACTAGTGAACACCGGGGAGCTGTTTTTT
TRBV6-5	-	TRBJ1-2	-	CASSYSWTPNYGYTF	TGTGCCAGCAGTTACTCTTGGACACCTAACTATGGCTACACCTTC
TRBV11-2	-	TRBJ2-3	-	CASSLGLRATDTQYF	TGTGCCAGCAGCTTAGGCCTACGGGCCACAGATACGCAGTATTTT
TRBV2	-	TRBJ1-2	-	CASSWGRGGYTF	TGTGCCAGCTCCTGGGGGCGGGGTGGCTACACCTTC
TRBV18	TRBD2	TRBJ2-7	-	CASSAGLAGAYEQYF	TGTGCCAGCTCTGCCGGACTAGCGGGAGCGTACGAGCAGTACTTC
TRBV6-5	TRBD1	TRBJ1-5	-	CASSRTGPNQPQHF	TGTGCCAGCAGTAGGACAGGGCCCAATCAGCCCCAGCATTTT
TRBV28	-	TRBJ1-2	once	CASRPSGTTSNYGYTF	TGTGCCAGCAGGCCGTCCGGGACAACTTCTAACTATGGCTACACCTTC
TRBV29-1	TRBD1	TRBJ1-2	-	CSVAGTGLWGYTF	TGCAGCGTCGCTGGGACAGGGTTATGGGGCTACACCTTC
TRBV19	-	TRBJ1-1	-	CASSILGRGGTEAFF	TGTGCCAGTAGTATTCTCGGCAGGGGAGGCACTGAAGCTTTCTTT
TRBV11-3	TRBD1	TRBJ1-5	-	CASSSGQGCAQPQHF	TGTGCCAGCAGCTCGGGACAGGGGTGTGCTCAGCCCCAGCATTTT
TRBV9	-	TRBJ2-1	-	CASSAGPSYNEQFF	TGTGCCAGCAGCGCTGGCCCATCGTACAATGAGCAGTTCTTC
TRBV3-1/TRBV3-2	-	TRBJ2-5	-	CASRNRRETQYF	TGTGCCAGCAGGAACAGGAGAGAGACCCAGTACTTC
TRBV18	-	TRBJ2-5	once	CASSPGQKETQYF	TGTGCCAGCTCACCGGGGCAGAAAGAGACCCAGTACTTC
TRBV9	-	TRBJ2-3	-	CASSVVGLADTQYF	TGTGCCAGCAGCGTAGTCGGGTTAGCAGATACGCAGTATTTT
TRBV19	TRBD2	TRBJ2-7	-	CASSLLAGGKLFDEQYF	TGTGCCAGTAGCCTACTAGCGGGAGGGAAGCTGTTTGACGAGCAGTACTTC
TRBV15	-	TRBJ2-7	-	CATSRGGTRGFQEQYF	TGTGCCACCAGCAGGGGCGGAACCAGGGGCTTTCAAGAGCAGTACTTC
TRBV4-2	-	TRBJ2-1	few	CASSQDEEIYNEQFF	TGTGCCAGCAGCCAAGACGAGGAGATCTACAATGAGCAGTTCTTC